This TCR beta chain was sequenced for a study of blood T cell repertoires in COVID-19. Overall study context: Specimens from acute and convalescent COVID-19 originated in the United States, Italy and Spain. From T cells, B-cell-depleted T cells, or PBMCs came the material, which was cDNA or gDNA.

The V end was cut by 4 bases, the J end by 5 bases, with 15 bases between. The V gene's germline CDR1 is SGDLS and CDR2 YYNGEE. This CDR3 spans 15 amino acids. Profiled with immunoSEQ multiplex PCR; TCRdb holds only in-frame clones, not every one. The table includes roughly 250,000 clones, about 93% detected once. In terms of age and location, participants ranged from roughly 18 to 90 years and lived in about 25 US areas. Recovered status in Cohort 3 required two negative PCRs, clearance, or symptom resolution. The chain couples TRBV9 to TRBJ1-4; tentative D call: TRBD1 (6 bases). Sequencing was carried out using PBMCs or T cells enriched from blood (not recorded which). This TCR was sampled from a woman aged 18-30 years who had recovered from COVID-19. Here the CDR3 DNA reads TGTGCCAGCAGCCCGAGAGACAGGTTCAATGAAAAACTGTTTTTT. It encodes CASSPRDRFNEKLFF.